This T cell receptor (beta chain) was sequenced in a study of CD8 T cells in ankylosing spondylitis. Whole-study findings and limits: In ankylosing spondylitis patients, matched synovial fluid reportedly showed significant enrichment of disease-linked clones. Fewer than ten highly homologous variants made up a TCR beta motif, and this motif appeared characteristic of ankylosing spondylitis blood. Earlier work had already found some motif variants in reactive arthritis synovial fluid and blood.

Preparation of TCR beta libraries was done by quantitative 5'-RACE with molecular barcodes. Each CDR3 protein gets one entry after TCRdb re-called the 5' RACE reads with MiXCR. The sample includes 300,000 to 350,000 distinct CDR3 sequences, around 21% of them seen just once. The table lists this clonotype with many counts. Its antigen is unidentified. Trimming shortened V by 6 bases and J by 5 bases, and 10 bases separated the two germline ends. Germline V gene data show CDR1 as SGHTA and CDR2 as FQGNSA. The CDR3 runs to 12 residues. Material for sequencing was blood, either unsorted or a sorted T cell fraction (not recorded which). The clonotype originates from a female donor with ankylosing spondylitis or in good health (not recorded which). The V and J genes are TRBV7-2 and TRBJ1-1; D is uncertain. Written as DNA, the CDR3 is TGTGCCAGCAGTGAGATGTGGACTGAAGCTTTCTTT. This gives the protein CASSEMWTEAFF.